This is a list of T cell receptor beta chains from one sample in a study of blood T cell repertoires in COVID-19. Only in-frame clones appear in the TCRdb table, and some are missing; sequencing was by immunoSEQ multiplex PCR. The sample records under 85,000 clones, 65% to 80% being singletons. The sequencing input was peripheral blood. The source is a woman of 80 years or more with active or convalescent COVID-19. CDR3s include the opening cysteine and the closing phenylalanine or tryptophan. D genes are given only for firm matches. Only some rows state a clone size, as once, few, many or a class for expanded clones.

>few|TRBD2|TRBV5-4|TRBJ2-2
CASSLDLAGGNTGELFF
TGTGCCAGCAGCTTAGATCTAGCGGGGGGGAACACCGGGGAGCTGTTTTTT
>.|.|TRBV12-3/TRBV12-4|TRBJ1-1
CASRLTVSTEAFF
TGTGCCAGCAGATTGACAGTATCGACTGAAGCTTTCTTT
>.|TRBD2|TRBV3-1/TRBV3-2|TRBJ2-1
CASEPRPSGENSYNEQFF
TGTGCCAGCGAGCCAAGGCCTAGCGGGGAGAACTCCTACAATGAGCAGTTCTTC
>.|TRBD1|TRBV5-1|TRBJ1-4
CASSFEPGGDEKLFF
TGCGCCAGCAGCTTTGAGCCAGGGGGCGATGAAAAACTGTTTTTT
>.|.|TRBV5-1|TRBJ1-3
CASRREDTIYF
TGCGCCAGCAGACGGGAGGACACCATATATTTT
>few|TRBD1|TRBV5-1|TRBJ2-7
CASSPRDRARGLHEQYF
TGCGCCAGCAGCCCCCGGGACAGAGCACGGGGCCTCCACGAGCAGTACTTC
>.|.|TRBV2|TRBJ2-7
CASRALLRTYEQYF
TGTGCCAGCAGGGCTCTACTAAGGACCTACGAGCAGTACTTC
>.|TRBD2|TRBV23-1|TRBJ2-7
CASSSGEHYEQYF
TGCGCCAGCTCTAGCGGGGAGCACTACGAGCAGTACTTC
>.|.|TRBV7-8|TRBJ2-3
CASSLRQRYSTDTQYF
TGTGCCAGCAGCCTGAGACAGAGATATAGCACAGATACGCAGTATTTT
>few|.|TRBV7-2|TRBJ2-1
CASSLAGGLGFF
TGTGCCAGCAGCTTAGCGGGGGGGCTAGGCTTCTTC
>few|TRBD1|TRBV9|TRBJ1-1
CASSPRDSLNTEAFF
TGTGCCAGCAGCCCCAGGGACAGCTTGAACACTGAAGCTTTCTTT
>.|TRBD2|TRBV28|TRBJ2-7
CASRPLAGSTVDEQYF
TGTGCCAGCAGACCCCTAGCGGGGTCCACTGTCGACGAGCAGTACTTC
>.|TRBD2|TRBV29-1|TRBJ2-3
CSVEFREAGFLSTDTQYF
TGCAGCGTTGAATTCCGGGAGGCGGGGTTTCTTTCCACAGATACGCAGTATTTT
>.|TRBD1|TRBV5-6|TRBJ1-1
CASSLGQGGTEAFF
TGTGCCAGCAGTCTGGGACAGGGGGGCACTGAAGCTTTCTTT
>.|.|TRBV5-1|TRBJ2-1
CASSRLTRNEQFF
TGCGCCAGCAGCCGGCTAACGCGGAATGAGCAGTTCTTC
>.|.|TRBV6-6|TRBJ1-4
CASRSDSLATNEKLFF
TGTGCCAGCAGATCGGACAGTCTCGCAACTAATGAAAAACTGTTTTTT
>few|.|TRBV28|TRBJ1-1
CASSPSGGFNTEAFF
TGTGCCAGCAGTCCGTCGGGGGGTTTTAACACTGAAGCTTTCTTT
>.|TRBD1|TRBV24-1|TRBJ1-5
CATSDSRDRGVGNQPQHF
TGTGCCACCAGTGATTCCCGGGACAGGGGAGTTGGCAATCAGCCCCAGCATTTT
>.|TRBD1|TRBV27|TRBJ2-7
CASRKTGERNEQYF
TGTGCCAGCAGGAAGACAGGGGAGAGGAACGAGCAGTACTTC
>.|.|TRBV6-5|TRBJ1-2
CASSYDRNYGYTF
TGTGCCAGCAGTTACGACAGAAACTATGGCTACACCTTC
>.|.|TRBV12-3/TRBV12-4|TRBJ2-1
CASRGARHDEQFF
TGTGCCAGCAGGGGGGCCCGCCACGATGAGCAGTTCTTC
>.|TRBD2|TRBV6-2/TRBV6-3|TRBJ2-7
CASSSYSSGGLYAYEQYF
TGTGCCAGCAGTTCGTACTCCAGCGGGGGACTCTATGCCTACGAGCAGTACTTC
>.|TRBD2|TRBV19|TRBJ2-2
CASSLQTSGAGELFF
TGTGCCAGTAGTTTACAGACTAGCGGGGCCGGGGAGCTGTTTTTT
>many|.|TRBV6-1|TRBJ2-2
CASSDEGSGELFF
TGTGCCAGCAGTGACGAGGGTTCCGGGGAGCTGTTTTTT
>.|TRBD2|TRBV2|TRBJ2-3
CASSDRGSGAPLGTDTQYF
TGTGCCAGCAGTGATCGGGGTAGCGGGGCGCCCCTTGGCACAGATACGCAGTATTTT
>.|.|TRBV2|TRBJ2-3
CASSEFRVPSTDTQYF
TGTGCCAGCAGTGAATTCCGCGTGCCTAGCACAGATACGCAGTATTTT
>few|TRBD2|TRBV10-1|TRBJ2-1
CATDKLTSGGAGEQFF
TGCGCCACCGATAAACTAACTAGCGGGGGGGCGGGGGAGCAGTTCTTC
>.|.|TRBV11-3|TRBJ2-7
CASSFGGAYEQYF
TGTGCCAGCAGCTTCGGCGGGGCCTACGAGCAGTACTTC
>once|TRBD2|TRBV7-2|TRBJ2-3
CASSLAVGGAKVDTQYF
TGTGCCAGCAGCTTAGCGGTCGGGGGGGCCAAGGTAGATACGCAGTATTTT
>.|TRBD1|TRBV6-6|TRBJ1-4
CASRLDRESEKLFF
TGTGCCAGCAGACTGGACAGGGAATCGGAAAAACTGTTTTTT
>.|TRBD1|TRBV11-2|TRBJ2-1
CASSSGPGQDYNEQFF
TGTGCCAGCAGCTCAGGCCCGGGACAGGATTACAATGAGCAGTTCTTC
>once|TRBD1|TRBV9|TRBJ2-1
CASSVGGRGSEQFF
TGTGCCAGCAGCGTAGGAGGCAGGGGGAGTGAGCAGTTCTTC
>once|.|TRBV18|TRBJ1-2
CASSPYPLRGTAYGYTF
TGTGCCAGCTCACCATATCCTTTGCGGGGAACGGCTTATGGCTACACCTTC
>once|.|TRBV24-1|TRBJ2-2
CATSDVNRDTGELFF
TGTGCCACCAGTGATGTAAACAGGGACACCGGGGAGCTGTTTTTT
>.|.|TRBV7-9|TRBJ1-1
CASSLGQKNTEAFF
TGTGCCAGCAGCTTAGGACAGAAGAACACTGAAGCTTTCTTT
>.|.|TRBV5-1|TRBJ1-2
CASSAGHRANYGYTF
TGCGCCAGCAGCGCGGGCCACCGTGCTAACTATGGCTACACCTTC
>.|TRBD1|TRBV18|TRBJ1-6
CASSPPVGDRVYSPLHF
TGTGCCAGCTCACCACCGGTGGGGGACAGGGTTTATTCACCCCTCCACTTT
>.|.|TRBV20-1|TRBJ1-3
CSASLGRRDTIYF
TGCAGTGCTAGTCTGGGGAGGCGAGACACCATATATTTT
>.|TRBD1|TRBV25-1|TRBJ2-1
CASSRAGQASNEQFF
TGTGCCAGCAGTAGGGCCGGACAGGCTTCCAATGAGCAGTTCTTC
>.|.|TRBV4-3|TRBJ1-1
CASSQVGDGTEAFF
TGCGCCAGCAGCCAAGTGGGCGATGGAACTGAAGCTTTCTTT
>.|TRBD1|TRBV6-5|TRBJ2-7
CASRKGQGTYEQYF
TGTGCCAGCAGGAAGGGACAGGGGACCTACGAGCAGTACTTC
>.|TRBD1|TRBV5-1|TRBJ1-2
CASSLRTGIEDGYTF
TGCGCCAGCAGCCTCCGGACAGGGATAGAAGATGGCTACACCTTC
>.|TRBD2|TRBV10-3|TRBJ2-3
CAINRGGQTDTQYF
TGTGCCATCAACCGGGGGGGGCAAACAGATACGCAGTATTTT
>.|.|TRBV5-1|TRBJ2-2
CASSLGRQPNTGELFF
TGCGCCAGCAGCTTGGGTAGACAGCCGAACACCGGGGAGCTGTTTTTT
>.|TRBD1|TRBV10-3|TRBJ1-2
CAIRGTGGPYGYTF
TGTGCCATCAGGGGGACAGGGGGTCCTTATGGCTACACCTTC
>.|.|TRBV27|TRBJ1-1
CASRGTLTEAFF
TGTGCCAGTCGGGGGACCCTCACTGAAGCTTTCTTT
>.|.|TRBV9|TRBJ1-2
CASSGYWTANYGYTF
TGTGCCAGCAGCGGCTATTGGACAGCTAACTATGGCTACACCTTC
>.|.|TRBV9|TRBJ2-1
CASSARDFPYNEQFF
TGTGCCAGCAGCGCCCGGGACTTCCCTTACAATGAGCAGTTCTTC
>.|TRBD1|TRBV28|TRBJ2-5
CASSSRGLETQYF
TGTGCCAGCAGTTCTAGGGGGCTGGAGACCCAGTACTTC
>.|.|TRBV7-3|TRBJ1-1
CASSLRAGNTNTEAFF
TGTGCCAGCAGCTTAAGGGCAGGGAACACGAACACTGAAGCTTTCTTT
>.|TRBD1|TRBV28|TRBJ1-5
CASSPGTGREASNQPQHF
TGTGCCAGCAGCCCCGGGACAGGGCGGGAAGCTAGCAATCAGCCCCAGCATTTT
>.|TRBD1|TRBV7-8|TRBJ2-7
CASSNPGQGADEQYF
TGTGCCAGCAGCAACCCGGGACAGGGGGCCGACGAGCAGTACTTC